The entry below describes one TCR beta chain. No antigen is known for it. Looked up from germline, CDR1 is GTSNPN and CDR2 is SVGIG (reference sequence). Trimming removed 3 bases from V and 10 bases from J; junction bases left unmatched: 13. The CDR3 is made up of 16 amino acids. Blood was collected once per donor into heparin, averaging roughly 120 mL. The record originates from a study of beta chain features in type 1 diabetes. Study observations and caveats: More deletions and fewer insertions at VDJ junctions were found in patients with type 1 diabetes. A closer apparent resemblance between naive, central memory and Treg TCRB repertoires was seen in patients than in healthy donors.

The investigators reverse transcribed all of the isolated RNA, so they sequenced expressed TCRB transcripts. The table came from immunoSEQ multiplex PCR; TCRdb's copy has only in-frame clones and leaves some out. The repertoire consists of 200,000 to 300,000 clones, with around a quarter occurring once and the leading ten covering roughly 4.1%. The sequence was obtained from a man aged 25 to 40 in good health. Source material: central memory CD4+ T cells from blood. This chain connects TRBV30 to TRBJ2-1, with 12 bases aligning to TRBD2. CDR3: CAWSGTLGLAGREQFF. The CDR3 region has the DNA TGTGCCTGGAGCGGGACCCTCGGACTAGCGGGGCGAGAGCAGTTCTTC. Complete variable domain (other parts from reference TRBV30 and TRBJ2-1): SQTIHQWPATLVQPVGSPLSLECTVEGTSNPNLYWYRQAAGRGLQLLFYSVGIGQISSEVPQNLSASRPQDRQFILSSKKLLLSDSGFYLCAWSGTLGLAGREQFFGPGTRLTVL.